Below, 29 T cell receptor beta chains from the same sample are listed, as sequenced in a study of radiotherapy plus CTLA-4 blockade in lung cancer. The protocol was immunoSEQ multiplex PCR, while the TCRdb copy is restricted to in-frame clones and leaves out a portion. The table records about 49,000 clones, roughly 84% of them present only once. The source material was peripheral blood, sampled from a patient treated with radiotherapy plus ipilimumab. These receptors were obtained from a human donor with non-small cell lung cancer whose response to radiotherapy plus ipilimumab could not be evaluated.

The CDR3 DNA sequence: TGTGCCAGCACCAGGGCGTCCTCCTACGAGCAGTACTTC. This encodes CASTRASSYEQYF. V and J are TRBV27 and TRBJ2-7; perhaps TRBD1 as D (5 bases). Per the germline V gene, CDR1 is MNHEY and CDR2 is SMNVEV (reference sequence). V dropped 7 bases and J dropped 0 bases, with 10 bases sitting between them. The length of the CDR3 is 13 residues.

This clone was seen once. CDR3: CASSEGTGTSNNYGYTF. The CDR3 DNA is TGTGCCAGCAGTGAAGGGACAGGTACGTCTAATAACTATGGCTACACCTTC. This chain connects TRBV6-1 to TRBJ1-2; 7 nucleotides match TRBD1. The germline CDR1 and CDR2 sequences are MNHNS and SASEGT. The CDR3 loop spans 17 amino acids. After removal of 1 base from V and 1 base from J, the junction contained 9 bases not matched to a gene.

The V call is TRBV7-8, the J call TRBJ2-7; a possible D gene is TRBD2 (5 bases). This CDR3 spans 15 amino acids. V was shortened by 5 bases and J by 0 bases, with 14 bases between the two germline ends. CDR1 and CDR2 (germline): SGHVS, FQNEAQ. Here the CDR3 DNA reads TGTGCCAGCAGCCAGAGGTCTGGGAGCTCCTACGAGCAGTACTTC. Translated: CASSQRSGSSYEQYF.

The chain links TRBV5-4 to TRBJ2-7; 10 bases map to TRBD1. The CDR3 is made up of 15 amino acids. CDR1 and CDR2 from the germline V gene are SGHNT and YYREEE (reference sequence). The ends lost 4 bases at V and 4 bases at J; junction bases unmatched: 8. The CDR3 sequence: CASSPGTGASYEQYF. The CDR3 region has the DNA TGTGCCAGCAGCCCTGGGACAGGGGCTTCGTACGAGCAGTACTTC.

The V call is TRBV21-1, the J call TRBJ2-3; the table's D call, TRBD2, was not checked against the DNA. TRBV21-1 is designated a pseudogene. The CDR3 runs to 14 residues. The CDR3 region has the DNA TGTGCCAGCAGCATCAACTTAGGCACAGATACGCAGTATTTT. This encodes CASSINLGTDTQYF.

This clone was seen just once. The chain employs TRBV29-1 and TRBJ2-7; the D is unclear. The CDR3 consists of 12 residues. Germline values: CDR1 SQVTM, CDR2 ANQGSEA. V lost 6 bases and J 5 bases, leaving 14 bases between the germline ends. The CDR3 spells CSVSGPFHEQYF. For the CDR3, the DNA is TGCAGCGTCAGTGGCCCGTTCCACGAGCAGTACTTC.

In regard to this clone: One end of the junction varies from germline; a read error may be responsible. The V gene is TRBV19, the J gene TRBJ2-1, with D maybe TRBD2 (6 bases). The CDR3 totals 12 residues. From germline, CDR1 is LNHDA and CDR2 SQIVND (reference sequence). The CDR3 reads CASSIRERSQVF. CDR3 nucleotide sequence: TGTGCCAGTAGTATCCGGGAGCGCTCCCAAGTCTTC. The variable domain in full, with the rest retrieved from reference TRBV19 and TRBJ2-1, is DGGITQSPKYLFRKEGQNVTLSCEQNLNHDAMYWYRQDPGQGLRLIYYSQIVNDFQKGDIAEGYSVSREKKESFPLTVTSAQKNPTAFYLCASSIRERSQVFGPGTRLTVL.

This clone was picked up one time. Relative to the germline gene, one junction end is altered; a read error may explain this. J is TRBJ2-3 and V is TRBV19; 8 bases align to TRBD1. The CDR3 covers 16 residues. CDR1 is LNHDA and CDR2 is SQIVND in the germline V gene (reference sequence). In DNA form, the CDR3 reads TGTGCCAATAGTAGTCTACAGGGGGACGTAACAGATACGCAGTATTTT. Translating it yields CANSSLQGDVTDTQYF. Full variable domain (outside the CDR3, taken from reference TRBV19 and TRBJ2-3): DGGITQSPKYLFRKEGQNVTLSCEQNLNHDAMYWYRQDPGQGLRLIYYSQIVNDFQKGDIAEGYSVSREKKESFPLTVTSAQKNPTAFYLCANSSLQGDVTDTQYFGPGTRLTVL.

The chain couples TRBV2 to TRBJ1-1, with 9 bases lining up with TRBD1. The CDR3 runs to 17 residues. V was pared by 5 bases and J by 0 bases, with 10 bases of the junction left unmatched. Per germline, CDR1 SNHLY and CDR2 FYNNEI. The DNA of the CDR3 is TGTGCCAGCAGTTTCCGGGACAGGGATGTCATGAACACTGAAGCTTTCTTT. Protein product: CASSFRDRDVMNTEAFF.

The J gene is TRBJ1-1, the V gene TRBV13; D unclear. From germline, CDR1 is PRHDT and CDR2 FYEKMQ (reference sequence). This CDR3 has 14 residues. Trimming removed 3 bases at V and 5 bases at J, with 13 bases between. For the CDR3, the DNA is TGTGCCAGCAGCTTGAGCGGGGTTTGGACTGAAGCTTTCTTT. Translating gives CASSLSGVWTEAFF.

J is TRBJ2-7 and V is TRBV2; no definite D call. The CDR3 extends over 12 amino acids. Trimming took off 7 bases at V and 5 bases at J, with 12 bases between the two ends. Germline V gene data show CDR1 as SNHLY and CDR2 as FYNNEI. This chain's CDR3 is CASKGEVNEQYF. Here the CDR3 DNA reads TGTGCCAGCAAAGGAGAGGTTAACGAGCAGTACTTC.

This chain links TRBV5-6 with TRBJ2-7; 7 nucleotides line up with TRBD1. With V trimmed by 0 bases and J by 5 bases, 5 bases remained unmatched. Germline values: CDR1 SGHDT, CDR2 YYEEEE. The CDR3 consists of 14 residues. For the CDR3, the DNA is TGTGCCAGCAGCTTGGGGCAGGGGGTAGACGAGCAGTACTTC. This translates into CASSLGQGVDEQYF.

The gene calls are TRBV19 and TRBJ2-3; 7 bases are a match to TRBD2. V was pared by 5 bases and J by 5 bases, with 13 bases of the junction left unmatched. The V gene's germline CDR1 is LNHDA and CDR2 SQIVND (reference sequence). This CDR3 spans 16 amino acids. In nucleotides, the CDR3 is TGTGCCAGTAGTCTCCCCGTCGGCGCGGGAGAAGATACGCAGTATTTT. Encoded protein: CASSLPVGAGEDTQYF.

Written as DNA, the CDR3 is TGCGCCAGCAGCCAAGATGAACTAGCGGGAGCGGGCAAAAACATTCAGTACTTC. Translated, it gives CASSQDELAGAGKNIQYF. The V call is TRBV4-1, the J call TRBJ2-4; 11 nucleotides match TRBD2. Germline CDR1 reads MGHRA; CDR2 reads YSYEKL. The V and J ends lost 0 bases and 3 bases, in that order; junction bases with no gene match: 7. The CDR3 loop spans 18 amino acids.

The DNA for the CDR3 is TGTGCCAGCAGCGCGGGACTAGCTTACAATGAGCAGTTCTTC. The encoded protein is CASSAGLAYNEQFF. V and J are TRBV7-6 and TRBJ2-1; 9 bases fit TRBD2. V gave up 5 bases and J gave up 4 bases; unmatched junction bases: 3. This CDR3 spans 14 amino acids. Per the germline V gene, CDR1 is SGHVS and CDR2 is FNYEAQ. Drawing the rest from reference TRBV7-6 and TRBJ2-1, the complete variable domain is GAGVSQSPRYKVTKRGQDVALRCDPISGHVSLYWYRQALGQGPEFLTYFNYEAQQDKSGLPNDRFSAERPEGSISTLTIQRTEQRDSAMYRCASSAGLAYNEQFFGPGTRLTVL.

CDR3: CASSWTAGQSANEQFF. CDR3 in DNA: TGTGCCAGCAGCTGGACCGCCGGACAGTCGGCAAATGAGCAGTTCTTC. This rearrangement joins TRBV5-5 to TRBJ2-1, with TRBD1 as a possible D gene (6 bases). V lost 3 bases and J lost 7, with 20 bases in between. The V gene's germline CDR1 is SGHKS and CDR2 YYEKEE (reference sequence). The CDR3 consists of 16 residues. The complete variable domain, with remaining parts taken from reference TRBV5-5 and TRBJ2-1, reads DAGVTQSPTHLIKTRGQQVTLRCSPISGHKSVSWYQQVLGQGPQFIFQYYEKEERGRGNFPDRFSARQFPNYSSELNVNALLLGDSALYLCASSWTAGQSANEQFFGPGTRLTVL.

The rearrangement uses TRBV5-5 and TRBJ2-1, with D perhaps matching TRBD1 (5 bases). The CDR3 sequence is 15 residues long. Germline loops: CDR1 SGHKS, CDR2 YYEKEE (reference sequence). Trimming cost V 0 bases and J 2 bases, with 9 bases left between them. CDR3 nucleotide sequence: TGTGCCAGCAGCTTGGAAACCAGGGCCTACAATGAGCAGTTCTTC. Encoded protein: CASSLETRAYNEQFF.

The chain joins TRBV15 to TRBJ1-4; perhaps TRBD1 as D (5 bases). The CDR3 loop spans 15 amino acids. V lost 0 bases, J lost 5 bases, and 10 bases lay in between. Germline lookup yields CDR1 LNHNV and CDR2 YYDKDF (reference sequence). CDR3 loop: CATSRERRGNEKLFF. DNA of the CDR3: TGTGCCACCAGCAGAGAGCGGCGGGGGAATGAAAAACTGTTTTTT.

The CDR3 is CASSWDRGYGEQFF. The CDR3 nucleotides are TGTGCCAGCAGCTGGGACAGGGGTTATGGTGAGCAGTTCTTC. The genes are TRBV7-8 and TRBJ2-1, with TRBD1 matching over 10 bases. Per the germline V gene, CDR1 is SGHVS and CDR2 is FQNEAQ. V gave up 4 bases and J gave up 9 bases; unmatched junction bases: 6. The CDR3 spans 14 residues.

CDR3 sequence (DNA): TGCGCCAGCAGCTTAGGACCTAGCGGGAGCTCCTACGAGCAGTACTTC. It specifies CASSLGPSGSSYEQYF. The chain links TRBV5-1 to TRBJ2-7; 10 nucleotides match TRBD2. Germline V gene data show CDR1 as SGHRS and CDR2 as YFSETQ. J gave up 0 bases and V 2 bases, and 5 bases lay outside the gene matches. The CDR3 extends over 16 amino acids.

This clone occurred a few times. The rearrangement links TRBV6-6 to TRBJ2-7; D remains unclear. Germline lookup yields CDR1 MNHNY and CDR2 SVGAGI (reference sequence). The V gene lost 2 bases and the J gene lost 2 bases, with 16 bases spanning the gap. CDR3 size: 16 residues. CDR3 in DNA: TGTGCCAGCAGTTACCCCCCGGTCGGAGCGACCTACGAGCAGTACTTC. It yields the protein CASSYPPVGATYEQYF.

The chain carries TRBV25-1 and TRBJ2-6; TRBD2 agrees at 7 bases. V lost 2 bases to trimming and J lost 0 bases; unmatched junction nucleotides: 7. Germline assignment: CDR1 MGHDK and CDR2 SYGVNS. The CDR3 is 18 amino acids. This chain's CDR3 is CASSETGGESSGANVLTF. CDR3 in DNA: TGTGCCAGCAGTGAAACGGGGGGTGAAAGCTCTGGGGCCAACGTCCTGACTTTC.

For this clone: The same CDR3 can be traced to other DNA sequences in this sample. The J gene is TRBJ1-2, the V gene TRBV11-2; D unresolved. In germline, CDR1 is SGHAT, CDR2 FQNNGV. The V end lost 11 bases, the J end lost 1 base, and 14 bases lay between the germline ends. The CDR3 extends over 13 amino acids. CDR3 nucleotides: TGTGCCTCCTCCCCAACAAGTAACTATGGCTACACCTTC. It translates to CASSPTSNYGYTF.

The chain employs TRBV2 and TRBJ1-3, with D possibly TRBD1 on 5 matching bases. The V end lost 1 base, the J end lost 3 bases, and 7 bases lay between the germline ends. CDR1 and CDR2 from the germline V gene are SNHLY and FYNNEI. The CDR3 loop spans 14 amino acids. The CDR3 region has the DNA TGTGCCAGCAGTGAAGTAGGGGATGGAAACACCATATATTTT. Translation gives CASSEVGDGNTIYF.

The chain is built from TRBV9 and TRBJ1-6; D gene ambiguous. V lost 2 bases, J lost 9 bases, and 6 bases lay in between. Germline V lookup: CDR1 SGDLS, CDR2 YYNGEE. This CDR3 comprises 12 residues. As DNA, the CDR3 is TGTGCCAGCAGCGTTCCGGGTTCACCCCTCCACTTT. Translated: CASSVPGSPLHF.

About this clone: At one end the junction does not follow the germline gene, possibly because of a read error. The chain couples TRBV28 to TRBJ2-7; 8 nucleotides match TRBD1. The CDR3 is 14 amino acids. From germline, CDR1 is MDHEN and CDR2 SYDVKM. The CDR3 DNA follows: TGTGCCGGCAGTCCTGGACAGGGAGTTGACGAGCAGTACTTC. Translated: CAGSPGQGVDEQYF.

The chain recombines TRBV4-1 with TRBJ1-4, with D maybe TRBD1 (5 bases). The germline CDR1 and CDR2 sequences are MGHRA and YSYEKL. Trimming left V 4 bases short and J 5 bases short, with 11 bases between. This CDR3 contains 14 residues. The CDR3 protein is CASSRTPDNEKLFF. The CDR3 DNA sequence: TGCGCCAGCAGCCGGACACCCGACAATGAAAAACTGTTTTTT.

CDR3 in DNA: TGTGCCAGCAGTAACCTTAATAGACACGGCTACGAGCAGTACTTC. It yields the protein CASSNLNRHGYEQYF. This chain uses TRBV6-5 with TRBJ2-7, with D uncertain. The germline V gene encodes CDR1 MNHEY and CDR2 SVGAGI. V was shortened by 5 bases and J by 3 bases, with 17 bases between the two germline ends. The CDR3 contains 15 residues.

The chain has TRBV7-8 and TRBJ2-7; the match to TRBD2 covers 7 bases. Germline assignment: CDR1 SGHVS and CDR2 FQNEAQ. V lost 1 base, J lost 12 bases, and 15 bases stayed unmatched. The CDR3 totals 15 residues. CDR3 protein: CASSLVRREHPRGYF. CDR3 DNA: TGTGCCAGCAGCTTAGTGAGGCGGGAGCATCCAAGGGGGTACTTC. The full variable domain, completed using reference TRBV7-8 and TRBJ2-7, is GAGVSQSPRYKVAKRGQDVALRCDPISGHVSLFWYQQALGQGPEFLTYFQNEAQLDKSGLPSDRFFAERPEGSVSTLKIQRTQQEDSAVYLCASSLVRREHPRGYFGPGTRLTVT.